A single sample gave rise to the 5 T cell receptor beta chains below, sequenced in a study of blood T cells in healthy people across ages. Together with a sample-barcoded 5' primer, a J-beta primer mix was included in a second PCR lasting about 7 to 11 cycles. One entry per CDR3 protein, called by TCRdb with MiXCR from the 5' RACE reads. The data contain around 1,900,000 distinct CDR3 sequences, around 40% of them singletons. The sequenced sample was blood. These receptors were obtained from a human donor in good health.

This clonotype was found a few times. The rearrangement uses TRBV3-1 and TRBJ2-5; TRBD1 or TRBD2 may be the D gene (6 bases each). The CDR3 loop spans 15 amino acids. Germline V gives CDR1 LGHDT, CDR2 YNNKEL (reference sequence). V lost 0 bases and J lost 3, with 11 bases in between. The CDR3 DNA follows: TGTGCCAGCAGCCAAGAGGGGGGCAGGGAAGAGACCCAGTACTTC. The encoded protein is CASSQEGGREETQYF.

The gene calls are TRBV20-1 and TRBJ2-7, with D perhaps TRBD2 (5 bases). The germline V gene encodes CDR1 DFQATT and CDR2 SNEGSKA (reference sequence). The CDR3 spans 13 residues. CDR3 coding DNA: TGCAGCCTCGGTAGGAGGAACACCTACGAGCAGTACTTC. Its protein is CSLGRRNTYEQYF.

The chain uses TRBV4-3 and TRBJ2-3, with D hard to call. Trimming pared 4 bases from V and 2 bases from J, leaving 31 bases between. CDR1 and CDR2 (germline): LGHNA, YSLEER. CDR3 length equals 21 residues. The CDR3 spells CASSPKEWKSGPYFNTDTQYF. CDR3 DNA sequence: TGCGCCAGCAGCCCCAAGGAGTGGAAAAGTGGCCCCTATTTCAACACAGATACGCAGTATTTT.

This clonotype was detected only a few times. This chain uses TRBV5-1 with TRBJ2-1, with a tentative D call TRBD1 (6 bases). Germline V gene sequence: CDR1 SGHRS, CDR2 YFSETQ. The CDR3 is 16 amino acids. Deletions cut 3 bases from V and 2 bases from J, with 15 bases between. The CDR3 nucleotides are TGCGCCAGCAGCTGGGGCAGGGGAAGCCCCTACAATGAGCAGTTCTTC. It is translated as CASSWGRGSPYNEQFF.

Many counts were recorded for this clonotype. The chain joins TRBV6-5 to TRBJ2-5; D possibly uses TRBD1 or TRBD2 (5 bases each). V dropped 3 bases and J dropped 3 bases, with 11 bases sitting between them. This CDR3 comprises 14 residues. In germline, CDR1 is MNHEY, CDR2 SVGAGI. This CDR3 is CASSYWGSEETQYF. The CDR3 nucleotides are TGTGCCAGCAGTTATTGGGGGTCGGAAGAGACCCAGTACTTC.